These T cell receptor beta chains were read from a single sample in a study of beta chain features in type 1 diabetes. Here immunoSEQ multiplex PCR was the method, and the copy in TCRdb shows in-frame clones only, minus some. The sample has roughly 350,000 clones, about 11% seen once; the top ten hold about 0.015%. Material: naive CD4+ T cells from blood. The source of these receptors is a woman aged 25-40 years in good health. Each CDR3 is given with its conserved first and last residue. A D gene is named only where the DNA matches it firmly. Size values are once, few and many counts, or a class for expanded clones, and some rows have none.

d_call j_call v_call clone_size cdr3_aa cdr3_nt
- TRBJ2-5 TRBV28 - CASSSAGPQETQYF TGTGCCAGCAGTTCCGCTGGGCCTCAAGAGACCCAGTACTTC
- TRBJ1-2 TRBV7-2 few CASSGGYNGYTF TGTGCCAGCAGCGGGGGGTATAATGGCTACACCTTC
- TRBJ1-1 TRBV19 few CASSETLSAAFF TGTGCCAGTAGTGAGACACTTTCGGCGGCTTTCTTT
TRBD2 TRBJ2-2 TRBV15 few CATTSGSRVGELFF TGTGCCACCACTAGCGGGAGTCGGGTCGGGGAGCTGTTTTTT
- TRBJ1-2 TRBV4-2 many CASSHTGGDGYTF TGTGCCAGCAGCCATACAGGTGGTGATGGCTACACCTTC
- TRBJ2-7 TRBV28 - CASSGWQGRYEQYF TGTGCCAGCAGTGGTTGGCAGGGGCGCTACGAGCAGTACTTC
TRBD1 TRBJ2-5 TRBV28 - CASSYGDRALETQYF TGTGCCAGCAGTTACGGGGACAGGGCTTTGGAGACCCAGTACTTC
- TRBJ2-4 TRBV4-2 - CAGSRRGQEVNIQYF TGTGCCGGCAGCCGGAGAGGCCAGGAGGTAAACATTCAGTACTTC
- TRBJ2-5 TRBV15 - CATSKSRDKKTQYF TGTGCCACCAGCAAATCGAGAGACAAAAAGACCCAGTACTTC
TRBD2 TRBJ2-7 TRBV29-1 many CSVKRTSAYEQYF TGCAGCGTCAAACGGACTAGCGCCTACGAGCAGTACTTC
TRBD2 TRBJ2-5 TRBV7-2 - CASSFSSGSGETQYF TGTGCCAGCAGCTTTTCTAGCGGGAGTGGAGAGACCCAGTACTTC
TRBD1 TRBJ2-5 TRBV27 few CASSWDSQETQYF TGTGCCAGCAGTTGGGACAGCCAAGAGACCCAGTACTTC
TRBD2 TRBJ2-1 TRBV5-1 - CASSLGTSGYSYNEQFF TGCGCCAGCAGCTTAGGGACTAGCGGGTACTCCTACAATGAGCAGTTCTTC
TRBD1 TRBJ1-1 TRBV6-5 - CASSSQGLHGAAFF TGTGCCAGCAGTTCACAGGGGTTGCACGGCGCAGCTTTCTTT
TRBD1 TRBJ1-2 TRBV7-3 - CASSLWDRVPYGYTF TGTGCCAGCAGCTTATGGGACAGGGTGCCCTATGGCTACACCTTC
TRBD1 TRBJ1-2 TRBV5-4 few CASRQGQQTYGYTF TGTGCCAGCAGGCAGGGACAGCAGACCTATGGCTACACCTTC
TRBD2 TRBJ2-5 TRBV5-1 few CASSLGTSGGTETQYF TGCGCCAGCAGCTTGGGAACTAGCGGGGGAACGGAGACCCAGTACTTC
- TRBJ2-1 TRBV5-4 - CASSLAGDIRQEQFF TGTGCCAGCAGCTTGGCAGGGGACATCCGCCAGGAGCAGTTCTTC
- TRBJ2-5 TRBV4-1 few CASSQALLETQYF TGCGCCAGCAGCCAAGCCCTACTAGAGACCCAGTACTTC
TRBD1 TRBJ1-5 TRBV30 few CAWRGRQGYQPQHF TGTGCCTGGAGGGGACGACAGGGCTATCAGCCCCAGCATTTT
- TRBJ2-1 TRBV5-4 few CASSRAGDGGEQFF TGTGCCAGCAGTCGAGCCGGCGATGGCGGGGAGCAGTTCTTC